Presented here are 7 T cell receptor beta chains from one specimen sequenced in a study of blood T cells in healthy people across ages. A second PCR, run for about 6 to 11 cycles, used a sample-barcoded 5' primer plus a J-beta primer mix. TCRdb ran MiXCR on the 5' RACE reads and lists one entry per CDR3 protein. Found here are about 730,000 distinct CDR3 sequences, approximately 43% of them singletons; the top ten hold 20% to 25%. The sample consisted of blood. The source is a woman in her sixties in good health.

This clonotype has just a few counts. DNA of the CDR3: TGTGCCAGCAGTCTAGAGACAGGGATCGCCGGGGAGCTGTTTTTT. Its protein is CASSLETGIAGELFF. This chain links TRBV12-3 or TRBV12-4 with TRBJ2-2; 7 positions agree with TRBD1. J lost 6 bases, V lost 5 bases, and 9 bases had no gene match. This CDR3 comprises 15 residues.

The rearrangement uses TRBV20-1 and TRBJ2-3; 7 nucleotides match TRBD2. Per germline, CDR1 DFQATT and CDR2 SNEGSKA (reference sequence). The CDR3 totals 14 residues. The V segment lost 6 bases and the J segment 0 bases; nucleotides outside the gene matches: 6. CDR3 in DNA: TGCAGTGCCCATAGCGGGTCTAGCACAGATACGCAGTATTTT. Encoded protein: CSAHSGSSTDTQYF.

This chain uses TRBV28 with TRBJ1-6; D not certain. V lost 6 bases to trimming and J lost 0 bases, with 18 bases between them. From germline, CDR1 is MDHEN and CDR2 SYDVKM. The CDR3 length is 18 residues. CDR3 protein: CASRLGRPASSYNSPLHF. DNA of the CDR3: TGTGCCAGCAGGCTTGGCCGACCCGCGAGCTCCTATAATTCACCCCTCCACTTT.

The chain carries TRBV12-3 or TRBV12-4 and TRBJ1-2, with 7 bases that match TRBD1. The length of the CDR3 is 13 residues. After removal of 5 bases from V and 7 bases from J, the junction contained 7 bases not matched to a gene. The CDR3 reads CASSRQGWGGYTF. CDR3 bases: TGTGCCAGCAGTCGACAGGGTTGGGGTGGCTACACCTTC.

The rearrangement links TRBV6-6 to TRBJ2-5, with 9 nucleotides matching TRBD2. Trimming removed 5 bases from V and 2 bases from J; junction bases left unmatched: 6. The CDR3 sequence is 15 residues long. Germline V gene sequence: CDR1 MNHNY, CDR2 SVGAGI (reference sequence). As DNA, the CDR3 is TGTGCCAGCAGTCCCGGACTAGCGCCGCAAGAGACCCAGTACTTC. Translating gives CASSPGLAPQETQYF.

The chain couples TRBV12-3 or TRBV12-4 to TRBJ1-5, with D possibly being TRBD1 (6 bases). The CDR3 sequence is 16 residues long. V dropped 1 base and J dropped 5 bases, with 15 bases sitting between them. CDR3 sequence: CASSLGAGRGYQPQHF. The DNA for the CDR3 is TGTGCCAGCAGTTTAGGCGCAGGGAGGGGGTATCAGCCCCAGCATTTT.

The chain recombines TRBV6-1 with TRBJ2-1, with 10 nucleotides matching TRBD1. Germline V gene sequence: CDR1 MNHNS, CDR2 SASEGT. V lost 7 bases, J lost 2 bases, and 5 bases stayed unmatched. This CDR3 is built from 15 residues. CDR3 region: CASTPGTGAYNEQFF. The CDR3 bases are TGTGCCAGCACTCCCGGGACAGGGGCCTACAATGAGCAGTTCTTC.